Below are 31 T cell receptor beta chains sequenced from a single sample in a study of Graves' ophthalmopathy and Graves' hyperthyroidism. Scientists amplified the TCR beta CDR3 regions from RNA transcripts. After a first-round RT-PCR with HTBI primers, a second-round multiplex PCR was run. Each CDR3 protein gets one entry after TCRdb re-called the multiplex PCR reads with MiXCR. Of 300,000 to 400,000 distinct CDR3 sequences listed, 17% are singletons. The sample consisted of peripheral blood. These receptor sequences come from an adult man with Graves' ophthalmopathy.

The chain has TRBV6-2 or TRBV6-3 and TRBJ1-6; no definite D call. The CDR3 covers 14 residues. With 7 bases removed from V and 8 bases from J, the gap between germline ends came to 15 bases. The germline V gene has CDR1 MNHEY and CDR2 SVGEGT. The CDR3 reads CASTKDPRDSPLHF. CDR3 DNA: TGTGCCAGCACCAAGGATCCGCGGGATTCACCCCTCCACTTT.

The CDR3 region is CASSAATGSYEQYF. Here the CDR3 DNA reads TGTGCCAGCAGTGCAGCGACAGGGAGTTACGAGCAGTACTTC. V usage is TRBV25-1 and J usage is TRBJ2-7; 7 bases are a match to TRBD1. The V gene's germline CDR1 is MGHDK and CDR2 SYGVNS. V was pared by 4 bases and J by 4 bases, with 7 bases of the junction left unmatched. The CDR3 extends over 14 amino acids.

There are many counts of this clonotype. This chain uses TRBV9 with TRBJ2-3; tentatively, D is TRBD1 (6 bases). V lost 2 bases and J 2 bases, leaving 15 bases between the germline ends. Germline V gene sequence: CDR1 SGDLS, CDR2 YYNGEE. The CDR3 runs 16 residues. The CDR3 region is CASSVEGTRLTDTQYF. DNA for the CDR3: TGTGCCAGCAGCGTGGAAGGGACAAGACTCACAGATACGCAGTATTTT.

Only one count was recorded for this clonotype. The rearrangement joins TRBV29-1 to TRBJ1-1; D remains ambiguous. CDR3 length: 12 amino acids. CDR1 and CDR2 (germline): SQVTM, ANQGSEA. V was pared by 2 bases and J by 7 bases, with 11 bases between. The CDR3 region is CSVESDSFEAFF. The CDR3 nucleotides are TGCAGCGTTGAATCGGACTCTTTTGAAGCTTTCTTT. Full variable domain (remainder filled in from reference TRBV29-1 and TRBJ1-1): SAVISQKPSRDICQRGTSLTIQCQVDSQVTMMFWYRQQPGQSLTLIATANQGSEATYESGFVIDKFPISRPNLTFSTLTVSNMSPEDSSIYLCSVESDSFEAFFGQGTRLTVV.

This clonotype showed up many times. This chain links TRBV7-8 with TRBJ2-7; weak D call: TRBD2 (6 bases). Germline CDR1 reads SGHVS; CDR2 reads FQNEAQ. V dropped 3 bases and J dropped 2 bases, with 20 bases sitting between them. The CDR3 has 17 residues. CDR3 sequence reads: CASSFVYSSANPYEQYF. Written as DNA, the CDR3 is TGTGCCAGCAGCTTCGTGTATTCTAGCGCGAACCCCTACGAGCAGTACTTC.

This clonotype was detected many times. V usage is TRBV28 and J usage is TRBJ2-2, with a possible D match to TRBD1 (6 bases). The CDR3 is 12 residues long. The germline gives CDR1 MDHEN, CDR2 SYDVKM. Trimming pared 5 bases from V and 8 bases from J, leaving 9 bases between. This chain's CDR3 is CASSQGQGELFF. The CDR3 nucleotides are TGTGCCAGCAGTCAGGGGCAGGGGGAGCTGTTTTTT.

This clonotype occurred many times. The chain joins TRBV5-1 to TRBJ1-6, with a weak D call TRBD1 (5 bases). Germline CDR1 reads SGHRS; CDR2 reads YFSETQ. Trimming took 4 bases from V and 7 from J, leaving 18 bases between them. CDR3 length: 16 amino acids. The CDR3 DNA follows: TGCGCCAGCAGCGTGGGGAGGGGAGGTGGGAATTCACCCCTCCACTTT. This codes for CASSVGRGGGNSPLHF.

This clonotype appeared a few times. CDR3 sequence: CASSYGNLGQETQYF. CDR3 DNA: TGTGCCAGCAGTTACGGCAATTTGGGACAAGAGACCCAGTACTTC. V usage is TRBV6-5 and J usage is TRBJ2-5, with no clear D. V dropped 2 bases and J dropped 2 bases, with 12 bases sitting between them. This CDR3 spans 15 amino acids. Germline V CDR1 and CDR2: MNHEY, SVGAGI.

This clonotype was picked up many times. The V call is TRBV12-3 or TRBV12-4, the J call TRBJ2-7, with D perhaps given as TRBD1 or TRBD2 (5 bases each). The germline V and J ends were trimmed by 5 bases and 1 base, with 9 bases remaining between them. The CDR3 totals 13 residues. The CDR3 loop reads CASSRDGSYEQYF. CDR3 coding DNA: TGTGCCAGCAGTCGGGACGGATCCTACGAGCAGTACTTC.

The J gene is TRBJ1-1, the V gene TRBV19; weak D call: TRBD1 (5 bases). The CDR3 consists of 13 residues. Between the trimmed V and J ends, which lost 3 bases and 4 bases, there was a span of 9 bases. In germline, CDR1 is LNHDA, CDR2 SQIVND (reference sequence). This chain's CDR3 is CASSIGGSTEAFF. DNA of the CDR3: TGTGCCAGTAGTATTGGGGGGAGCACTGAAGCTTTCTTT.

The chain recombines TRBV10-3 with TRBJ1-1; no definite D call. The CDR3 loop spans 12 amino acids. The germline CDR1 and CDR2 sequences are ENHRY and SYGVKD. V was cut by 10 bases and J by 6 bases, with 15 bases left in between. DNA for the CDR3: TGTGCCAGCTCCCCTTCCAAGGCTGAAGCTTTCTTT. Amino acids: CASSPSKAEAFF.

At least ten counts were recorded for this clonotype. V and J are TRBV6-5 and TRBJ2-2; D might be TRBD2 (5 bases). The germline V and J ends were trimmed by 2 bases and 2 bases, with 9 bases remaining between them. Germline V lookup: CDR1 MNHEY, CDR2 SVGAGI. The CDR3 sequence is 15 residues long. CDR3 loop: CASSYRRGNTGELFF. The DNA of the CDR3 is TGTGCCAGCAGTTACCGACGGGGTAACACCGGGGAGCTGTTTTTT.

In this sample, this clonotype turned up many times. The chain uses TRBV7-8 and TRBJ1-2; no firm D call. CDR3 length equals 14 residues. The V gene's germline CDR1 is SGHVS and CDR2 FQNEAQ. V lost 4 bases and J 2 bases, leaving 11 bases between the germline ends. The CDR3 region has the DNA TGTGCCAGCAGCTCCGCGGCGGCAAACTATGGCTACACCTTC. The encoded protein is CASSSAAANYGYTF. The full variable domain, with the rest looked up from reference TRBV7-8 and TRBJ1-2, is GAGVSQSPRYKVAKRGQDVALRCDPISGHVSLFWYQQALGQGPEFLTYFQNEAQLDKSGLPSDRFFAERPEGSVSTLKIQRTQQEDSAVYLCASSSAAANYGYTFGSGTRLTVV.

This clonotype was found many times. V is TRBV5-1 and J is TRBJ2-5, with D possibly being TRBD2 (6 bases). The CDR3 has 13 amino acids. CDR1 SGHRS and CDR2 YFSETQ come from the germline V gene. Trimming cost V 1 base and J 4 bases, with 8 bases left between them. The CDR3 DNA reads as TGCGCCAGCAGCTTGCGGGACTCAGAGACCCAGTACTTC. Residues: CASSLRDSETQYF.

The sample holds many counts of this clonotype. The chain joins TRBV30 to TRBJ2-7; D not certain. The germline gives CDR1 GTSNPN, CDR2 SVGIG (reference sequence). V dropped 0 bases and J dropped 4 bases, with 7 bases sitting between them. The CDR3 length is 12 residues. The CDR3, as DNA: TGTGCCTGGAGTGTACGTCGATACGAGCAGTACTTC. Residues: CAWSVRRYEQYF.

This clonotype was picked up many times. The chain recombines TRBV6-1 with TRBJ1-5; no clear D. V was pared by 2 bases and J by 0 bases, with 11 bases between. Germline V gene sequence: CDR1 MNHNS, CDR2 SASEGT. The CDR3 runs to 16 residues. The CDR3 spells CASSEKDFYSNQPQHF. The CDR3 DNA reads TGTGCCAGCAGTGAAAAGGACTTTTATAGCAATCAGCCCCAGCATTTT.

This clonotype was seen ten or more times. The gene calls are TRBV6-6 and TRBJ2-7; D is possibly TRBD2 (5 bases). The CDR3 consists of 13 residues. Trimming cost V 5 bases and J 1 base, with 9 bases left between them. Germline V gene sequence: CDR1 MNHNY, CDR2 SVGAGI (reference sequence). CDR3 loop: CASSRGVSYEQYF. The DNA for the CDR3 is TGTGCCAGCAGTCGGGGTGTGTCCTACGAGCAGTACTTC.

This clonotype has a count of ten or more. The V and J genes are TRBV30 and TRBJ1-2; TRBD1 is a possible D gene (5 bases). Germline values: CDR1 GTSNPN, CDR2 SVGIG (reference sequence). V lost 2 bases, J lost 1 base, and 8 bases lay in between. This CDR3 has 13 residues. The CDR3 loop is CAWSMGVNYGYTF. In DNA form, the CDR3 reads TGTGCCTGGAGTATGGGGGTTAACTATGGCTACACCTTC.

This clonotype was counted ten times or more. Here the CDR3 reads CASRINLSYGYTF. DNA of the CDR3: TGTGCCAGCAGGATCAACCTGAGCTATGGCTACACCTTC. The chain has TRBV28 and TRBJ1-2; D call uncertain. Trimming took off 6 bases at V and 4 bases at J, with 12 bases between the two ends. CDR1 is MDHEN and CDR2 is SYDVKM in the germline V gene. The CDR3 contains 13 residues.

This clonotype was recorded at least ten times. The chain recombines TRBV11-2 with TRBJ2-7; tentatively, D is TRBD2 (6 bases). This CDR3 comprises 15 residues. Germline CDR1 is SGHAT and CDR2 is FQNNGV. V was trimmed by 2 bases and J by 3 bases, leaving 14 bases between them. This chain's CDR3 is CASSLYGDSFYEQYF. In DNA, the CDR3 is TGTGCCAGCAGCTTATATGGGGACTCATTCTACGAGCAGTACTTC.

This clonotype was observed at least ten times. The chain is built from TRBV20-1 and TRBJ2-7; 9 bases line up with TRBD2. The V gene end was trimmed by 7 bases and the J gene end by 5 bases; junction bases not matched to a gene: 9. Germline lookup yields CDR1 DFQATT and CDR2 SNEGSKA (reference sequence). The CDR3 extends over 13 amino acids. DNA of the CDR3: TGCAGTGGGAAGTCTAGCGGGATCCACGAGCAGTACTTC. It codes for CSGKSSGIHEQYF.

Only a few counts were recorded for this clonotype. An end of the junction differs from the germline gene, which may be a read error. The chain links TRBV6-1 to TRBJ1-2; no definite D call. The germline V gene has CDR1 MNHNS and CDR2 SASEGT. This CDR3 spans 14 amino acids. The CDR3 protein is CASSELGNPYGYSF. CDR3 nucleotides: TGTGCCAGCAGTGAATTAGGCAATCCCTATGGCTACAGCTTC.

The chain recombines TRBV20-1 with TRBJ1-5, with D hard to call. From germline, CDR1 is DFQATT and CDR2 SNEGSKA (reference sequence). Trimming shortened V by 6 bases and J by 0 bases, and 9 bases separated the two germline ends. The CDR3 loop spans 13 amino acids. This chain's CDR3 is CSAEVDSNQPQHF. CDR3 bases: TGCAGTGCCGAGGTGGATAGCAATCAGCCCCAGCATTTT.

This clonotype was seen many times. The genes are TRBV2 and TRBJ2-7, with 10 bases matching TRBD1. J gave up 2 bases and V 4 bases, and 5 bases lay outside the gene matches. This CDR3 comprises 15 residues. The germline gives CDR1 SNHLY, CDR2 FYNNEI. The CDR3 DNA reads TGTGCCAGCAGTGCCGGGACAGGGGCCCCCTACGAGCAGTACTTC. Residues: CASSAGTGAPYEQYF.

The gene calls are TRBV4-3 and TRBJ1-2; D may be TRBD1 (6 bases). The V gene's germline CDR1 is LGHNA and CDR2 YSLEER. This CDR3 is 16 amino acids long. The V end was cut by 4 bases, the J end by 4 bases, with 19 bases between. The DNA for the CDR3 is TGCGCCAGCAGCCCCCATAGGGGGGCGCGCAGCTATGGCTACACCTTC. Its translation: CASSPHRGARSYGYTF.

Ten or more counts support this clonotype. The gene calls are TRBV7-3 and TRBJ2-6; D not resolved. The CDR3 contains 13 residues. The V and J ends lost 8 bases and 0 bases respectively, with 5 bases between them. Germline V lookup: CDR1 SGHTA, CDR2 FQGTGA. CDR3 protein: CASASSGANVLTF. The CDR3 DNA reads TGTGCCAGCGCAAGCTCTGGGGCCAACGTCCTGACTTTC.

There are many counts of this clonotype. The rearrangement joins TRBV2 to TRBJ1-2, with unresolved D. The length of the CDR3 is 10 residues. Germline CDR1 and CDR2: SNHLY and FYNNEI. V lost 3 bases and J 6 bases, leaving 2 bases between the germline ends. The CDR3 loop is CASSEDGYTF. DNA for the CDR3: TGTGCCAGCAGTGAGGATGGCTACACCTTC.

The chain couples TRBV12-5 to TRBJ1-1, with 12 bases identical to TRBD1. This CDR3 region has 13 residues. Losses at the gene ends were 6 bases for V and 8 bases for J; bases not matched to a gene: 4. Germline V gene data show CDR1 as LGHNT and CDR2 as FRNRAP. The CDR3 protein is CASGGQGAREAFF. In DNA, the CDR3 is TGTGCTAGTGGGGGACAGGGGGCGCGGGAAGCTTTCTTT.

The V call is TRBV29-1, the J call TRBJ2-2; D perhaps matches TRBD2 (5 bases). The germline V gene encodes CDR1 SQVTM and CDR2 ANQGSEA. With 5 bases removed from V and 4 bases from J, the gap between germline ends came to 11 bases. This CDR3 region has 13 residues. Written as DNA, the CDR3 is TGCAGCGTTAAACCCAGCGGCACCGGGGAGCTGTTTTTT. It yields the protein CSVKPSGTGELFF.

There are many counts of this clonotype. The chain combines TRBV19 with TRBJ1-5; 8 bases fit TRBD1. With V trimmed by 5 bases and J by 3 bases, 3 bases remained unmatched. The CDR3 is 14 amino acids. In germline, CDR1 is LNHDA, CDR2 SQIVND (reference sequence). The CDR3 DNA reads as TGTGCCAGTAGTGTGGGACAGGTCAATCAGCCCCAGCATTTT. It is translated as CASSVGQVNQPQHF. Based on the CDR3 plus reference TRBV19 and TRBJ1-5, the full variable domain is DGGITQSPKYLFRKEGQNVTLSCEQNLNHDAMYWYRQDPGQGLRLIYYSQIVNDFQKGDIAEGYSVSREKKESFPLTVTSAQKNPTAFYLCASSVGQVNQPQHFGDGTRLSIL.

This clonotype was counted at least ten times. The rearrangement links TRBV20-1 to TRBJ1-6; the match to TRBD1 covers 8 bases. CDR3 length: 13 residues. The ends lost 4 bases at V and 11 bases at J; junction bases unmatched: 7. Germline-derived CDR1 and CDR2 are DFQATT and SNEGSKA (reference sequence). CDR3 sequence: CSATTGEGPPLHF. The CDR3 nucleotides read TGCAGTGCTACGACAGGGGAAGGCCCACCCCTCCACTTT.